This T cell receptor (beta chain) was profiled in a study of identical twins. Regarding the study as a whole: In monozygotic twins, models underestimated the sharing of out-of-frame TCR alpha.

Germline CDR1 reads SEHNR; CDR2 reads FQNEAQ (reference sequence). After removal of 4 bases from V and 7 bases from J, the junction contained 7 bases not matched to a gene. The CDR3 loop spans 14 amino acids. Unique molecular identifiers were in the cDNA, with template-switch universal primer binding. TCRdb reprocessed the 5' RACE reads with MiXCR, giving one entry per CDR3 protein. This sample yields under 800,000 distinct CDR3 sequences, of which around 20% are seen a single time; around 4.5% belongs to the top ten. There are a few counts of this clonotype. Its target is unknown. This sample also appeared in a second study, on T cells expressing NK-cell markers.

Sequenced input: PBMCs. The source is a woman aged 18 to 35 in good health. V usage is TRBV7-9 and J usage is TRBJ2-7; 10 positions agree with TRBD1. CDR3 region: CASSSTGGLWEQYF. The CDR3 coding sequence is TGTGCCAGCAGCTCGACAGGGGGCCTTTGGGAGCAGTACTTC.